One sample yielded the 25 T cell receptor beta chains listed below, sequenced in a study of blood T cell repertoires in COVID-19. The method was immunoSEQ multiplex PCR; TCRdb's version includes in-frame clones alone and lacks a portion of them. Of around 51,000 clones listed, over 75% are singletons. What was sequenced was peripheral blood. These receptors came from an older man with acute or convalescent COVID-19.

This clone was seen a few times. This chain uses TRBV12-1 with TRBJ1-5. TRBV12-1 is tagged as a pseudogene. CDR3 length equals 16 residues. The chain's CDR3 is CASSFPGGLSNQPQHF. The CDR3 DNA sequence: TGTGCCAGCAGCTTTCCGGGGGGCTTGAGCAATCAGCCCCAGCATTTT.

DNA for the CDR3: TGTGCCAGCAGAGGACACCGGCCCACAGATACGCAGTATTTT. Amino acid sequence: CASRGHRPTDTQYF. The genes are TRBV6-5 and TRBJ2-3, with D possibly TRBD1 on 5 matching bases. Germline CDR1 and CDR2: MNHEY and SVGAGI. Deletions cut 6 bases from V and 2 bases from J, with 12 bases between. The CDR3 loop spans 14 amino acids.

V gene TRBV29-1 combines with J gene TRBJ1-5; D unclear. V was shortened by 4 bases and J by 1 base, with 14 bases between the two germline ends. The CDR3 consists of 15 residues. The germline V gene has CDR1 SQVTM and CDR2 ANQGSEA. CDR3 bases: TGCAGCGTTGCCCCCGGGAATGGGAGCAATCAGCCCCAGCATTTT. It is translated as CSVAPGNGSNQPQHF.

This chain links TRBV19 with TRBJ2-5; TRBD1 matches at 8 bases. This CDR3 has 16 amino acids. Trimming at V came to 5 bases and at J to 9 bases, leaving 17 bases not matched to a gene. Germline CDR1 and CDR2: LNHDA and SQIVND (reference sequence). CDR3 sequence (DNA): TGTGCCAGTAGTGCCCGGACAGGGCCGGGTAGGGTGCCCCAGTACTTC. Its translation: CASSARTGPGRVPQYF.

V is TRBV19 and J is TRBJ1-4; the D gene is possibly TRBD1 (6 bases). V gave up 3 bases and J gave up 4 bases, with 12 bases separating them. CDR1 LNHDA and CDR2 SQIVND come from the germline V gene (reference sequence). This CDR3 comprises 15 residues. The CDR3 here is CASSMGADVNEKLFF. The CDR3 nucleotides read TGTGCCAGTAGTATGGGGGCCGACGTTAATGAAAAACTGTTTTTT.

V is TRBV6-5 and J is TRBJ2-3; 9 bases are shared with TRBD2. The CDR3 consists of 15 residues. V shed 4 bases, J shed 7 bases, and the junction held 9 bases outside the gene matches. CDR1 MNHEY and CDR2 SVGAGI come from the germline V gene. This chain's CDR3 is CASSLSGGGVYTQYF. CDR3 in DNA: TGTGCCAGCAGTTTGTCCGGCGGGGGGGTTTATACGCAGTATTTT.

This clone was observed a single time. V is TRBV12-5 and J is TRBJ1-1; TRBD1 is a possible D gene (5 bases). Trimming cost V 0 bases and J 5 bases, with 13 bases left between them. From germline, CDR1 is LGHNT and CDR2 FRNRAP. The CDR3 sequence is 15 residues long. CDR3 in amino acids: CASGLVLGGGTEAFF. The CDR3 DNA reads TGTGCTAGTGGTTTGGTACTCGGGGGAGGAACTGAAGCTTTCTTT.

This clone was seen once. The V and J genes are TRBV5-8 and TRBJ2-3; tentative D call: TRBD1 (6 bases). Germline V gives CDR1 SGHTS, CDR2 YDEGEE. Between the trimmed V and J ends, which lost 2 bases and 0 bases, there was a span of 22 bases. The CDR3 runs 19 residues. For the CDR3, the DNA is TGTGCCAGCAGCTTAAATTGGTCCCCCGTGGACAGTAGCACAGATACGCAGTATTTT. Translation gives CASSLNWSPVDSSTDTQYF.

The genes are TRBV13 and TRBJ1-5; TRBD1 is a possible D gene (5 bases). Germline CDR1 is PRHDT and CDR2 is FYEKMQ (reference sequence). CDR3 length equals 17 residues. V was shortened by 2 bases and J by 3 bases, with 17 bases between the two germline ends. The CDR3 DNA sequence: TGTGCCAGCAGCTTAACTTATGGCAGGGTTTACAATCAGCCCCAGCATTTT. Its protein product is CASSLTYGRVYNQPQHF.

This chain uses TRBV29-1 with TRBJ2-2, with D unresolved. This CDR3 comprises 12 residues. Germline CDR1 is SQVTM and CDR2 is ANQGSEA. The germline V and J ends were trimmed by 7 bases and 8 bases, with 14 bases remaining between them. The chain's CDR3 is CSALTSWGELFF. The CDR3 nucleotides are TGCAGCGCTTTGACAAGCTGGGGGGAGCTGTTTTTT.

The chain uses TRBV4-1 and TRBJ1-4; 9 nucleotides agree with TRBD1. The CDR3 totals 16 residues. The V and J ends lost 2 bases and 8 bases, in that order; junction bases with no gene match: 9. Germline V lookup: CDR1 MGHRA, CDR2 YSYEKL. The CDR3 DNA follows: TGCGCCAGCAGCCAAATACCGGGACAGGGCGAGGAAAAACTGTTTTTT. Protein: CASSQIPGQGEEKLFF.

V is TRBV6-2 or TRBV6-3 and J is TRBJ2-1; 10 bases align to TRBD1. The CDR3 totals 16 residues. The germline V gene has CDR1 MNHEY and CDR2 SVGEGT. V gave up 0 bases and J gave up 6 bases; unmatched junction bases: 5. The CDR3, as DNA: TGTGCCAGCAGTTACTCGATGGACAGGGGGAGCAATGAGCAGTTCTTC. This codes for CASSYSMDRGSNEQFF.

The chain recombines TRBV10-1 with TRBJ1-3; tentatively, D is TRBD1 (5 bases). The CDR3 runs to 15 residues. The V and J ends lost 3 bases and 5 bases respectively, with 14 bases between them. Germline V gene lookup returns CDR1 WNHNN and CDR2 SYGVQD (reference sequence). CDR3 residues: CASSEFGARRNTIYF. CDR3 DNA: TGCGCCAGCAGTGAATTTGGGGCTCGTCGAAACACCATATATTTT.

This rearrangement joins TRBV30 to TRBJ1-1; TRBD1 aligns across 8 bases. CDR3 length: 12 amino acids. Per the germline V gene, CDR1 is GTSNPN and CDR2 is SVGIG (reference sequence). Trimming cost V 3 bases and J 10 bases; bases outside gene matches: 7. Here the CDR3 DNA reads TGTGCCTGGAGCCAGGGGGCGTCGGGAGCTTTCTTT. It yields the protein CAWSQGASGAFF.

This chain uses TRBV4-3 with TRBJ1-1, with TRBD1 identical over 7 bases. The ends lost 4 bases at V and 3 bases at J; junction bases unmatched: 17. CDR1 and CDR2 (germline): LGHNA, YSLEER. The CDR3 spans 18 residues. Here the CDR3 reads CASSPSVLRTGSYTEAFF. DNA of the CDR3: TGCGCCAGCAGCCCCTCGGTCTTAAGGACAGGATCGTACACTGAAGCTTTCTTT.

V is TRBV18 and J is TRBJ1-5; the D gene is possibly TRBD1 (6 bases). V was cut by 3 bases and J by 4 bases, with 22 bases left in between. Germline assignment: CDR1 KGHSH and CDR2 LQKENI. The CDR3 totals 18 residues. CDR3 loop: CASSPTHPSGGWNQPQHF. The CDR3 region has the DNA TGTGCCAGCTCACCGACGCACCCTTCGGGGGGCTGGAATCAGCCCCAGCATTTT.

This clone was found once. This chain links TRBV5-8 with TRBJ1-2, with 7 bases matching TRBD1. CDR1 SGHTS and CDR2 YDEGEE come from the germline V gene. The CDR3 length is 15 residues. Trimming took 0 bases from V and 1 from J; bases not matched to a gene: 3. The CDR3 protein is CASSLARGVNYGYTF. The DNA for the CDR3 is TGTGCCAGCAGCTTGGCCAGGGGGGTTAACTATGGCTACACCTTC. Full variable domain (remainder filled in from reference TRBV5-8 and TRBJ1-2): EAGVTQSPTHLIKTRGQQATLRCSPISGHTSVYWYQQALGLGLQFLLWYDEGEERNRGNFPPRFSGRQFPNYSSELNVNALELEDSALYLCASSLARGVNYGYTFGSGTRLTVV.

The rearrangement joins TRBV28 to TRBJ1-2, with 9 bases aligning to TRBD1. Trimming cost V 5 bases and J 0 bases; bases outside gene matches: 1. CDR1 and CDR2 from the germline V gene are MDHEN and SYDVKM. CDR3 length: 14 residues. CDR3 region: CASSGTGSNYGYTF. The CDR3 DNA is TGTGCCAGCAGTGGGACAGGGTCTAACTATGGCTACACCTTC.

The chain recombines TRBV15 with TRBJ1-1, with D perhaps TRBD1 (6 bases). The CDR3 has 16 amino acids. The germline CDR1 and CDR2 sequences are LNHNV and YYDKDF (reference sequence). V lost 3 bases and J lost 3, with 17 bases in between. The CDR3 DNA is TGTGCCACCAGCAGTCCTTACGCAGGGGCCCACACTGAAGCTTTCTTT. Encoded protein: CATSSPYAGAHTEAFF.

V and J are TRBV29-1 and TRBJ2-3, with a weak D call TRBD2 (6 bases). V shed 0 bases and J shed 0 bases, with 16 bases lying between them. CDR1 is SQVTM, CDR2 ANQGSEA, per germline. This CDR3 has 17 residues. The CDR3 loop reads CSVEDGTDSGSTDTQYF. DNA of the CDR3: TGCAGCGTTGAAGACGGAACGGATAGCGGTAGCACAGATACGCAGTATTTT.

The chain employs TRBV18 and TRBJ1-2; D call uncertain. The CDR3 covers 16 residues. Trimming took off 1 base at V and 4 bases at J, with 16 bases between the two ends. From germline, CDR1 is KGHSH and CDR2 LQKENI. The CDR3 bases are TGTGCCAGCTCACCACAAACGATAGGGAGTCCCTATGGCTACACCTTC. Translating gives CASSPQTIGSPYGYTF.

This chain connects TRBV14 to TRBJ2-3; D perhaps matches TRBD2 (6 bases). The CDR3 spans 11 residues. Trimming pared 4 bases from V and 8 bases from J, leaving 7 bases between. CDR1 and CDR2 from the germline V gene are SGHDN and FVKESK. CDR3 nucleotides: TGTGCCAGCAGCCCCGGGGGTACGCAGTATTTT. Amino acids: CASSPGGTQYF.

The chain is built from TRBV29-1 and TRBJ2-2; TRBD1 matches at 8 bases. Unmatched junction bases numbered 12, after V lost 4 bases and J lost 5 bases. This CDR3 has 16 residues. The germline gives CDR1 SQVTM, CDR2 ANQGSEA. CDR3 in amino acids: CSVVSRGLGGTGELFF. The CDR3 nucleotides are TGCAGCGTTGTATCCAGGGGGCTAGGGGGAACCGGGGAGCTGTTTTTT.

V is TRBV5-1 and J is TRBJ1-4, with D perhaps TRBD1 (5 bases). The germline CDR1 and CDR2 sequences are SGHRS and YFSETQ. V was trimmed by 1 base and J by 4 bases, leaving 8 bases between them. The CDR3 runs 14 residues. CDR3 nucleotide sequence: TGCGCCAGCAGCTTGAGACAGATTAATGAAAAACTGTTTTTT. This translates into CASSLRQINEKLFF.

The rearrangement joins TRBV28 to TRBJ2-7; 11 positions match TRBD1. The CDR3 sequence is 13 residues long. J was trimmed by 10 bases and V by 8 bases; bases with no gene match: 10. Germline V gives CDR1 MDHEN, CDR2 SYDVKM. CDR3 DNA sequence: TGTGCCAGCCGGGACAGGGGGTTTACGGGACAGTACTTC. It specifies CASRDRGFTGQYF.